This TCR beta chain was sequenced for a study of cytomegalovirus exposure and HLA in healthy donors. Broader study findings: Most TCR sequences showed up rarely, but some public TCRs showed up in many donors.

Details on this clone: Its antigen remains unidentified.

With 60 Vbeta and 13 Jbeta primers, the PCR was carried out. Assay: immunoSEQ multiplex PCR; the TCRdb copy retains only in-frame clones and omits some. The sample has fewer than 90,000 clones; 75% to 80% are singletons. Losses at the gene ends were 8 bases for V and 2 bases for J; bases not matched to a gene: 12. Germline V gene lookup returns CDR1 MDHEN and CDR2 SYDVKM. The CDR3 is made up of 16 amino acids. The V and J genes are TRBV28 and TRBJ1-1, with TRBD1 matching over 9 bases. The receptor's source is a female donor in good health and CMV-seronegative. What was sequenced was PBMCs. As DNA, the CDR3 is TGTGCCAGCCCCCCCCCGCCGGGACAGGGTAACACTGAAGCTTTCTTT. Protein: CASPPPPGQGNTEAFF.